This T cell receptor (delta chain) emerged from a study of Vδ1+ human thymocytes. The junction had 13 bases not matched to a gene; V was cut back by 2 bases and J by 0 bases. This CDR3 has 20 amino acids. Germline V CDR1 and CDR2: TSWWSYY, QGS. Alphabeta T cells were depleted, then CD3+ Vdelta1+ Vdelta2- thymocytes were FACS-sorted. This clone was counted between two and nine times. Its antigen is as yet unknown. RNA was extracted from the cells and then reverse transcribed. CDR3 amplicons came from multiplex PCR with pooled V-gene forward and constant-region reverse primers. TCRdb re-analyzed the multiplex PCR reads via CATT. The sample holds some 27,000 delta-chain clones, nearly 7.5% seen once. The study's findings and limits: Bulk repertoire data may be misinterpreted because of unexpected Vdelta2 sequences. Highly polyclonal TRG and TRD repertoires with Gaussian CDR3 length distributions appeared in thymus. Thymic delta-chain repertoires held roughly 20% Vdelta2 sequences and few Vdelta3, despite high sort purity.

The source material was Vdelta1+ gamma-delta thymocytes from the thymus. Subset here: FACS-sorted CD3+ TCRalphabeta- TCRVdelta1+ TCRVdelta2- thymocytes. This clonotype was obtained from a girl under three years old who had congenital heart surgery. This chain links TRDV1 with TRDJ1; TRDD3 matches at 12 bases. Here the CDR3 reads CALGEIGGLGDTVNTDKLIF. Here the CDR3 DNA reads TGTGCTCTTGGGGAAATAGGGGGACTGGGGGATACCGTTAACACCGATAAACTCATCTTT.